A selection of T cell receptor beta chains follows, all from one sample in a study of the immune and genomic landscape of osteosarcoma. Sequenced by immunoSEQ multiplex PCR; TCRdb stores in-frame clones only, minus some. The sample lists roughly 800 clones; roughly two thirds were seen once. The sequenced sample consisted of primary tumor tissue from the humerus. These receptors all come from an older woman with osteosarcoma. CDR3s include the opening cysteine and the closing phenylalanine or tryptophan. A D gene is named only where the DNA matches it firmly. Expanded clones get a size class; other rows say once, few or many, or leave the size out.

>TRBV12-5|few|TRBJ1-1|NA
CASGPPGAWNTEAFF
TGTGCTAGTGGTCCACCGGGGGCCTGGAACACTGAAGCTTTCTTT
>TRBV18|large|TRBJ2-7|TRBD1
CASSRDSSYEQYF
TGTGCCAGCTCACGGGACAGCTCCTACGAGCAGTACTTC
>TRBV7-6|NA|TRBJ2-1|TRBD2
CASSLFAGLAGPQGYNEQFF
TGTGCCAGCAGCTTATTTGCGGGACTAGCGGGGCCCCAGGGCTACAATGAGCAGTTCTTC
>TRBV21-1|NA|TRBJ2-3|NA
CASSKDLAGGRSDTQYF
TGTGCCAGCAGCAAAGATCTCGCGGGGGGGCGGTCAGATACGCAGTATTTT
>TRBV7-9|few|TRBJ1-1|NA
CASSLAAGPKGAFF
TGTGCCAGCAGCTTAGCCGCAGGGCCCAAGGGAGCTTTCTTT
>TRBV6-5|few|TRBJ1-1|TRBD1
CASRKQGATEAFF
TGTGCCAGCAGGAAACAGGGGGCCACTGAAGCTTTCTTT
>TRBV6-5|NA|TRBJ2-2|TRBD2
CASSMRGGELFF
TGTGCCAGCAGTATGCGGGGGGGGGAGCTGTTTTTT
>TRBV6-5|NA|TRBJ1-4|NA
CASSYRSGGSKAELFF
TGTGCCAGCAGTTATCGCAGTGGAGGTTCGAAAGCTGAACTGTTTTTT
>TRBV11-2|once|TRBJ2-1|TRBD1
CASSRTGGRNEQFF
TGTGCCAGCAGCAGGACAGGGGGCCGTAATGAGCAGTTCTTC
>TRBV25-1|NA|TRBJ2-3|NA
CASKGGSNTDTQYF
TGTGCCAGCAAAGGGGGGTCGAACACAGATACGCAGTATTTT
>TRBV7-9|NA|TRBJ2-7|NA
CASSSGRWTGSNEQYF
TGTGCCAGCAGCTCCGGGAGGTGGACAGGGTCTAACGAGCAGTACTTC
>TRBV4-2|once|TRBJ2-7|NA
CASSQERAATYEQYF
TGTGCCAGCAGCCAAGAGCGGGCAGCAACCTACGAGCAGTACTTC
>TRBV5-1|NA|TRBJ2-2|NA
CASSLVGGLRTGELFF
TGCGCCAGCAGCCTGGTTGGGGGATTGAGAACCGGGGAGCTGTTTTTT
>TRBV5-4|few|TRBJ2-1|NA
CASSLLGYNEQFF
TGTGCCAGCAGCTTGCTAGGGTACAATGAGCAGTTCTTC
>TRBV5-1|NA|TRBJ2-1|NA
CASSGGRSSYNEQFF
TGCGCCAGCTCTGGTGGGAGGAGCTCCTACAATGAGCAGTTCTTC
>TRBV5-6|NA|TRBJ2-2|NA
CASSFDTGELFF
TGTGCCAGCAGCTTCGACACCGGGGAGCTGTTTTTT
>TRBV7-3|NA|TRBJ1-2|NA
CASSLAGGYGYTF
TGTGCCAGCAGTCTAGCGGGGGGCTATGGCTACACCTTC
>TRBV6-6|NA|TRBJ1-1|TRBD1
CASRKQGATEAFF
TGTGCCAGCAGGAAACAGGGGGCCACTGAAGCTTTCTTT
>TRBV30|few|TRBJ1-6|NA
CAWSVWGAPLHF
TGTGCCTGGAGTGTTTGGGGAGCACCCCTCCACTTT
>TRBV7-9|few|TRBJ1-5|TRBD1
CASSLGTGGNQPQHF
TGTGCCAGCAGCCTCGGGACAGGCGGCAATCAGCCCCAGCATTTT
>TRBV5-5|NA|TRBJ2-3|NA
CASPTGLGTDTQYF
TGTGCCAGCCCTACAGGGCTGGGCACAGATACGCAGTATTTT
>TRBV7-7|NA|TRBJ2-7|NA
CASSPSPARSYEQYF
TGTGCCAGCAGCCCGAGCCCCGCCCGCTCCTACGAGCAGTACTTC
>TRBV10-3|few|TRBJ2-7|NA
CAISESLRGYEQYF
TGTGCCATCAGTGAGTCTCTCAGGGGCTACGAGCAGTACTTC
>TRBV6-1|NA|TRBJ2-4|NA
CASSERDNLACHF
TGTGCCAGCAGTGAAAGGGACAACCTTGCGTGCCACTTC
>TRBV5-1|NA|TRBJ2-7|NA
CASSLAGKYYEQYF
TGCGCCAGCAGCTTGGCCGGCAAGTACTACGAGCAGTACTTC
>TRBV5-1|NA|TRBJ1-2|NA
CASTRTSGDYGYTF
TGCGCCAGCACCCGGACATCGGGCGACTATGGCTACACCTTC
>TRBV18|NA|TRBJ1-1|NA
CASSPPGVMNTEAFF
TGTGCCAGCTCACCACCGGGGGTGATGAACACTGAAGCTTTCTTT
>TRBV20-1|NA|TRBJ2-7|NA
CSARGTYEQYF
TGCAGTGCTAGAGGGACCTACGAGCAGTACTTC
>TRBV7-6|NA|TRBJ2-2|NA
CANSRDGDTGELFF
TGTGCCAACAGCAGGGACGGCGACACCGGGGAGCTGTTTTTT
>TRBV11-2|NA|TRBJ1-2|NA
CASSLEGRLRGYTF
TGTGCCAGCAGCTTAGAGGGCAGGTTGCGTGGCTACACCTTC
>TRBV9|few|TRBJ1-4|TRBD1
CASSQRTGQEKLFF
TGTGCCAGCAGCCAGAGGACAGGGCAGGAAAAACTGTTTTTT
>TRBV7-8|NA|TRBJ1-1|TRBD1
CASSPWDRDTEAFF
TGTGCCAGCAGCCCCTGGGACAGAGACACTGAAGCTTTCTTT
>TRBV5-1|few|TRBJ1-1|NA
CASSLMADYMNTEAFF
TGCGCCAGCAGCTTGATGGCAGACTACATGAACACTGAAGCTTTCTTT
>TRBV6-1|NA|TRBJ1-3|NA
CASSRTGTSGNTIYF
TGTGCCAGCAGTCGCACCGGGACGTCAGGAAACACCATATATTTT
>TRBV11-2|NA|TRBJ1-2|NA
CASSLVGYLGYYGYTF
TGTGCCAGCAGCTTAGTGGGCTACCTGGGTTACTATGGCTACACCTTC
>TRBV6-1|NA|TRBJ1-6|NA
CASSEGGAGPGLVALHF
TGTGCCAGCAGTGAAGGAGGAGCGGGACCTGGACTTGTGGCCCTCCACTTT
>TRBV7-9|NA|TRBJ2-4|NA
CASSSTQSWAKNIQYF
TGTGCCAGCAGCTCCACACAGTCCTGGGCCAAAAACATTCAGTACTTC
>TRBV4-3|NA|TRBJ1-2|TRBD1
CASSHTGAGGYTF
TGCGCCAGCAGCCACACAGGGGCGGGTGGCTACACCTTC
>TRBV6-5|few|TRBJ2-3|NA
CASSYNFGGLTDTQYF
TGTGCCAGCAGTTATAACTTCGGGGGCCTCACAGATACGCAGTATTTT
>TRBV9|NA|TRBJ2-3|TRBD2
CASSDIAGRTDTQYF
TGTGCCAGCAGCGATATAGCGGGGCGGACAGATACGCAGTATTTT
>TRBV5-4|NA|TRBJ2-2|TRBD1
CASSRDRGLDGELFF
TGTGCCAGCAGCAGGGACAGGGGATTGGACGGGGAGCTGTTTTTT
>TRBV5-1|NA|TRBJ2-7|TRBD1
CASSPGQGKGEQYF
TGCGCCAGCAGCCCGGGACAGGGGAAGGGGGAGCAGTACTTC
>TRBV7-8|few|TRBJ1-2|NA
CASSLAGGYGYTF
TGTGCCAGCAGTCTAGCGGGGGGCTATGGCTACACCTTC
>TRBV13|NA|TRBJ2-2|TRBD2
CASSIFSGENTGELFF
TGTGCCAGCAGCATATTTAGCGGGGAGAACACCGGGGAGCTGTTTTTT
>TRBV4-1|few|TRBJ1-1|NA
CASSQSGSGNTEAFF
TGCGCCAGCAGCCAATCCGGATCAGGGAACACTGAAGCTTTCTTT
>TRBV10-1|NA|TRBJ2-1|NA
CASSEGREYEQFF
TGCGCCAGCAGTGAGGGCAGGGAATATGAGCAGTTCTTC
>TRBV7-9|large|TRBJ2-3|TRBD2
CASSSVAGVIDTQYF
TGTGCCAGCAGCTCAGTAGCGGGGGTTATAGATACGCAGTATTTT
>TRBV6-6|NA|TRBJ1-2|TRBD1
CASSPPTGGKNGYTF
TGTGCCAGCAGTCCCCCGACAGGGGGGAAAAACGGCTACACCTTC
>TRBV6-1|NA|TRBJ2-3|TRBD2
CASSLSGGMYTQYF
TGTGCCAGCAGTCTTAGCGGGGGCATGTATACGCAGTATTTT